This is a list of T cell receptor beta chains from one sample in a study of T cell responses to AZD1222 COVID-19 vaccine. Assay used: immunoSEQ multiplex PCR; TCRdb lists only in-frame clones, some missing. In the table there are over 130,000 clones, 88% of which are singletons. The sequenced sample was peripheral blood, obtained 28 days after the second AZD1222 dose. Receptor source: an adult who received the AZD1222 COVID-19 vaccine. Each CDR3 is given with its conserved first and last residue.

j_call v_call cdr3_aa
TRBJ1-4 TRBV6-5 CASSYSTQGSNEKLFF
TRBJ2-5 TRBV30 CAWILSGSLGGAQYF
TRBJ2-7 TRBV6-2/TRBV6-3 CASSYPGAYEQYF
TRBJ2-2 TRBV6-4 CASTRRGQGTLAGELFF
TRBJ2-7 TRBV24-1 CATSLKRLRVLPTVDRGYHEQYF
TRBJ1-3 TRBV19 CASTLSFSGNTIYF
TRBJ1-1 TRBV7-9 CASSTPLAAAFF
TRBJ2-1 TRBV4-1 CASSQAGTEPKQFF
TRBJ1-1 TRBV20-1 CSASSGSINTEAFF
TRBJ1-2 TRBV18 CASSLPGDSGYTF
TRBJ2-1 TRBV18 CASSPQTGAYNEQFF
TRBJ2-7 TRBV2 CALSASKYEQYF
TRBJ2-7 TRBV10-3 CAISVGTGYYEQYF
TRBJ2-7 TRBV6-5 CASRSGLAGGYEQYF
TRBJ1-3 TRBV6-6 CASSYGRRERDTIYF
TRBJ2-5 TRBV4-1 CASSQRSDLVQETQYF
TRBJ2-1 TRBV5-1 CASSSGLAGVNEQFF
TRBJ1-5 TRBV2 CASSGTGVSNQPQHF
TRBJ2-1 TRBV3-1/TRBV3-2 CASSQVTDEQFF
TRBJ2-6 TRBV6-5 CASRLSSGANVLTF
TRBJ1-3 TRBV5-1 CASSSEIWGSGNTIYF